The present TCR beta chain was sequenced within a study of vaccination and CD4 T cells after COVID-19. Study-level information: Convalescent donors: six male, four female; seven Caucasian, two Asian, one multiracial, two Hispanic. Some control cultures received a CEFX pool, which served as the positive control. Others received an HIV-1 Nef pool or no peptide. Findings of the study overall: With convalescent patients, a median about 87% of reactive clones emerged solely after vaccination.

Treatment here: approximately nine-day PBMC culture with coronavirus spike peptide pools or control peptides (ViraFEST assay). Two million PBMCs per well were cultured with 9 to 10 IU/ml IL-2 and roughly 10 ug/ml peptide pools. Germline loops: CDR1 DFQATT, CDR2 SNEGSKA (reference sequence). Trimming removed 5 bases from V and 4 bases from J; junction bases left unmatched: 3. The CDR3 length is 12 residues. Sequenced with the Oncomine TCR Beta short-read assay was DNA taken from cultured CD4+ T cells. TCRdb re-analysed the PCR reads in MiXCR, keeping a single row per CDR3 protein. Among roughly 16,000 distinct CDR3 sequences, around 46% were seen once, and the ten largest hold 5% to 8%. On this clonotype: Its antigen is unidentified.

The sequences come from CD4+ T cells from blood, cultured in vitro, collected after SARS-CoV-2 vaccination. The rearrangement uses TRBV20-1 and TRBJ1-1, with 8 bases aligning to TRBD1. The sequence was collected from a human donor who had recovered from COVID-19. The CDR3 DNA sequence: TGCAGTGCTCGTACAGGGGGCACTGAAGCTTTCTTT. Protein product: CSARTGGTEAFF.